This T cell receptor beta chain was observed in a study of PD-L1 blockade in urothelial cancer. At the level of the study: Prior chemotherapy regimens per patient numbered 0 to 3. Blood was subjected to analysis at 3 weeks (second dose) and 6 weeks following treatment start. Researchers found blood samples held a median of approximately 150,000 T cells.

Libraries were prepared by immunoSEQ multiplex PCR; TCRdb keeps only in-frame clonotypes and omits some of them. The sample has 30,000 to 45,000 clones; roughly 84% are singletons. Stated time point: peripheral blood 6 weeks after treatment start. Source: PBMCs, taken around atezolizumab (anti-PD-L1) treatment. The TCR was taken from a man aged 35-49 years with urothelial cancer.

DNA for the CDR3: TGTGCCAGCAGACCGGGACACGAAGCTTTCTTT. Translated, it gives CASRPGHEAFF. The chain recombines TRBV7-9 with TRBJ1-1; possibly TRBD1 for D (6 bases). Germline V lookup: CDR1 SEHNR, CDR2 FQNEAQ (reference sequence). CDR3 length: 11 amino acids. V lost 6 bases to trimming and J lost 8 bases, with 10 bases between them.